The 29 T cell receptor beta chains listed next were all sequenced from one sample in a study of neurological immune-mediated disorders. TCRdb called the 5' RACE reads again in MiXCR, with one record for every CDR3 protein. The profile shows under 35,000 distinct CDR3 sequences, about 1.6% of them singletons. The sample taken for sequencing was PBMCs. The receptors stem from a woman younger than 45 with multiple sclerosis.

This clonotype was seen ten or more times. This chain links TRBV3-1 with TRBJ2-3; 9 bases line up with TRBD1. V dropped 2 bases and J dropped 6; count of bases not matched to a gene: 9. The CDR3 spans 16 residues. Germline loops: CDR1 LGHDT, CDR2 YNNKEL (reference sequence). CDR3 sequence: CASSQRGTGKGDTQYF. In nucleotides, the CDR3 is TGTGCCAGCAGCCAACGGGGGACAGGGAAAGGGGATACGCAGTATTTT.

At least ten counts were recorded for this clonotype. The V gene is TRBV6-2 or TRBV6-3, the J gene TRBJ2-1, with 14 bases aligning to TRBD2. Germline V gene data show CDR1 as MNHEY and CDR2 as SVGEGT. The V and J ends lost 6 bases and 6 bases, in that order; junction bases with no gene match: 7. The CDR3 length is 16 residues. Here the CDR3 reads CASSPGTSGGSNEQFF. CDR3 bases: TGTGCCAGCAGCCCCGGGACTAGCGGGGGATCCAATGAGCAGTTCTTC.

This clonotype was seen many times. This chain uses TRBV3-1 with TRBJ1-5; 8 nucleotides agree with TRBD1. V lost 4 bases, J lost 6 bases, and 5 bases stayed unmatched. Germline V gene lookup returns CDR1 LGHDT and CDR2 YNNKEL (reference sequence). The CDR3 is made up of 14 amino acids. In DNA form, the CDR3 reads TGTGCCAGCAGCCGGGGGACAGGCTTTCAGCCCCAGCATTTT. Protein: CASSRGTGFQPQHF.

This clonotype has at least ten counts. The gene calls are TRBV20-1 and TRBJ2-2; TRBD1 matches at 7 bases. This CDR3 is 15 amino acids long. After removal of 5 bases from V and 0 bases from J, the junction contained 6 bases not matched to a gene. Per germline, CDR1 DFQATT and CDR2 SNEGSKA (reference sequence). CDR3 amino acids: CSAGKQGANTGELFF. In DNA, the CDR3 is TGCAGTGCTGGAAAGCAGGGGGCGAACACCGGGGAGCTGTTTTTT.

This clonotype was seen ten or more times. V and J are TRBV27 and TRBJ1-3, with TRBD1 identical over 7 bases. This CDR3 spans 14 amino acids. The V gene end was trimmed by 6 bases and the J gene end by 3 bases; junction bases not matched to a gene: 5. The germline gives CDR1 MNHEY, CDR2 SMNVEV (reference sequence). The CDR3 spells CASSAQGVGNTIYF. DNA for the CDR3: TGTGCCAGCAGCGCCCAGGGGGTTGGAAACACCATATATTTT.

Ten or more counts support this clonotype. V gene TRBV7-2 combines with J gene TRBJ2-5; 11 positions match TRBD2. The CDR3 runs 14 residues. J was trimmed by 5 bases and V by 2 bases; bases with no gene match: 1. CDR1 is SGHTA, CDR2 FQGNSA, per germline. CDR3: CASSLSSGGETQYF. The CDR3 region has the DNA TGTGCCAGCAGCTTATCTAGCGGGGGGGAGACCCAGTACTTC.

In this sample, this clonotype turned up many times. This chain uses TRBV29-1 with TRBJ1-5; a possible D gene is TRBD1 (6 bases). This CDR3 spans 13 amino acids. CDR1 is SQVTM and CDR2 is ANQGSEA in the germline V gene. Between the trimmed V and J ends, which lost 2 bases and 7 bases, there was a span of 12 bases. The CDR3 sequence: CSVELGRGQPQHF. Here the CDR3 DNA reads TGCAGCGTTGAATTAGGCAGGGGCCAGCCCCAGCATTTT.

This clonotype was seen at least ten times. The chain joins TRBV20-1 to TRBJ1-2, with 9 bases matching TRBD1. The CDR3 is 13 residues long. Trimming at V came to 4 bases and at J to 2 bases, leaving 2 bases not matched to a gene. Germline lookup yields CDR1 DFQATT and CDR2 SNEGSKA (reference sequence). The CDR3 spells CSANRGLNYGYTF. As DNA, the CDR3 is TGCAGTGCTAACAGGGGGCTGAACTATGGCTACACCTTC.

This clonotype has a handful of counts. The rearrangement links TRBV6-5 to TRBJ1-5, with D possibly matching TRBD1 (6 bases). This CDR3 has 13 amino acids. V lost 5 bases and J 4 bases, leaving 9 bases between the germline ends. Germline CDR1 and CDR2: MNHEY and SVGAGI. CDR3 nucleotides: TGTGCCAGCAGTAAACAGGGAAATCAGCCCCAGCATTTT. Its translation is CASSKQGNQPQHF.

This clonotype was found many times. As DNA, the CDR3 is TGTGCCAGCTGGGCGGGGGGCAAGTACGAGCAGTACTTC. It is translated as CASWAGGKYEQYF. The V call is TRBV12-3 or TRBV12-4, the J call TRBJ2-7, with 8 bases lining up with TRBD2. The V and J ends lost 8 bases and 4 bases, in that order; junction bases with no gene match: 7. The CDR3 consists of 13 residues.

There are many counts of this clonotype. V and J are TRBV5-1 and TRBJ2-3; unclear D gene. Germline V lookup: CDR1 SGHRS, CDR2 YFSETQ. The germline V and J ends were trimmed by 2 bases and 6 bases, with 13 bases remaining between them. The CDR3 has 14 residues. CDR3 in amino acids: CASSFDTLRDTQYF. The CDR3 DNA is TGCGCCAGCAGCTTCGATACCCTTCGGGATACGCAGTATTTT.

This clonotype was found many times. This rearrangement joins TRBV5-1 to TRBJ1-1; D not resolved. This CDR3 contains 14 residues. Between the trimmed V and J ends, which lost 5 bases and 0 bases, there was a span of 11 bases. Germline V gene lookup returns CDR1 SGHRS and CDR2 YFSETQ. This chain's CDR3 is CASRAGGMNTEAFF. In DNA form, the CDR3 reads TGCGCCAGCAGGGCGGGAGGCATGAACACTGAAGCTTTCTTT.

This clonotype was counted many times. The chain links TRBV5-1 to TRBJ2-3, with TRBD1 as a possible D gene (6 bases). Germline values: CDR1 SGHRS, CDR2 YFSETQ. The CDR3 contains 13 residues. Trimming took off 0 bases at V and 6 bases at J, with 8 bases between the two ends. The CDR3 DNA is TGCGCCAGCAGCTTGGACAGGGTCGATACGCAGTATTTT. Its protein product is CASSLDRVDTQYF.

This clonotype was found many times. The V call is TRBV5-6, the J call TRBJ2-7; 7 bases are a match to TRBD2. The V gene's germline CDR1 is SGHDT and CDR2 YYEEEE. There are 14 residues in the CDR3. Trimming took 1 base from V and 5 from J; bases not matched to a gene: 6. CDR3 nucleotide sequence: TGTGCCAGCAGCTTGCCATCCCGGGAGGACGAGCAGTACTTC. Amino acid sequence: CASSLPSREDEQYF.

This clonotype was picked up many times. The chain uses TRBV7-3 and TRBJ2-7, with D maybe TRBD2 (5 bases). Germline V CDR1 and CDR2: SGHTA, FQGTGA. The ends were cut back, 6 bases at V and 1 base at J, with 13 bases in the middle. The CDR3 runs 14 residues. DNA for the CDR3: TGTGCCAGCAGTTCCTTTCGCGGGTCCTACGAGCAGTACTTC. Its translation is CASSSFRGSYEQYF.

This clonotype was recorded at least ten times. DNA of the CDR3: TGTGCCAGCAGTGATTTTACTAGCTCTGGAAACACCATATATTTT. It codes for CASSDFTSSGNTIYF. This chain links TRBV25-1 with TRBJ1-3, with unresolved D. V was shortened by 3 bases and J by 0 bases, with 9 bases between the two germline ends. This CDR3 region has 15 residues. Looked up from germline, CDR1 is MGHDK and CDR2 is SYGVNS.

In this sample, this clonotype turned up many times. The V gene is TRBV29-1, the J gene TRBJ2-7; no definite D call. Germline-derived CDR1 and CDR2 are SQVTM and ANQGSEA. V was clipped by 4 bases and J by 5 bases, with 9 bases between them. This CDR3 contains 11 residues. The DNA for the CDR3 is TGCAGCGTTGTTCTGCAGCACGAGCAGTACTTC. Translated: CSVVLQHEQYF.

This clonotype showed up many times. DNA for the CDR3: TGCAGTGCTAGACCGGACGGAACACACCGAAACACCATATATTTT. Its protein is CSARPDGTHRNTIYF. This chain uses TRBV20-1 with TRBJ1-3; D remains unclear. Trimming removed 2 bases at V and 5 bases at J, with 16 bases between. The length of the CDR3 is 15 residues. Germline CDR1 reads DFQATT; CDR2 reads SNEGSKA (reference sequence).

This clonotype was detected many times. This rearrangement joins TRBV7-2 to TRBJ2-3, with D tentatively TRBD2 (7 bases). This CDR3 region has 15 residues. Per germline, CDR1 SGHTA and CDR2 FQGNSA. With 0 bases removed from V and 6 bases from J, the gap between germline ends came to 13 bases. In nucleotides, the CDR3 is TGTGCCAGCAGCTTAGCGGGGGGGGCCTTCGATACGCAGTATTTT. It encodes CASSLAGGAFDTQYF. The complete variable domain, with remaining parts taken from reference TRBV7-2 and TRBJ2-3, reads GAGVSQSPSNKVTEKGKDVELRCDPISGHTALYWYRQSLGQGLEFLIYFQGNSAPDKSGLPSDRFSAERTGGSVSTLTIQRTQQEDSAVYLCASSLAGGAFDTQYFGPGTRLTVL.

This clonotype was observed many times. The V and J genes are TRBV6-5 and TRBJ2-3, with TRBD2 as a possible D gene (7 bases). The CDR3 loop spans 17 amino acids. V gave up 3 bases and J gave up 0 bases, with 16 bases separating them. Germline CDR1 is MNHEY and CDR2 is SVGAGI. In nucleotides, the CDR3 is TGTGCCAGCAGTTATTTGTCTGCGGGGGCGAGCACAGATACGCAGTATTTT. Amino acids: CASSYLSAGASTDTQYF.

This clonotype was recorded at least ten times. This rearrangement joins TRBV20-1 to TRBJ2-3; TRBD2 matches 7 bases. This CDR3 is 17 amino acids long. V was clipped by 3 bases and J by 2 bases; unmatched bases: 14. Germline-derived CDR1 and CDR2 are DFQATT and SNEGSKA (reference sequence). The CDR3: CSASVPPQRGLTDTQYF. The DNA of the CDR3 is TGCAGTGCTAGCGTTCCCCCTCAGCGGGGCCTCACAGATACGCAGTATTTT.

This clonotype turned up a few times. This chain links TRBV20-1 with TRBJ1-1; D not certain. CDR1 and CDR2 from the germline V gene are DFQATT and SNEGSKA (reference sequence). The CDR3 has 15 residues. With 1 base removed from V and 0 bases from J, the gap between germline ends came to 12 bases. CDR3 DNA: TGCAGTGCTAGAGTAATTCCCCCGATGAACACTGAAGCTTTCTTT. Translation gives CSARVIPPMNTEAFF.

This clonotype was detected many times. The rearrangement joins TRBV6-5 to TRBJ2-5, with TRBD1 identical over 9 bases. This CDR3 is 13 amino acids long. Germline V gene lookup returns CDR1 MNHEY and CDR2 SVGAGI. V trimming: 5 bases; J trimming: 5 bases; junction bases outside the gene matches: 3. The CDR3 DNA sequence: TGTGCCAGCAGTCCCGGGACAGGGGAGACCCAGTACTTC. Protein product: CASSPGTGETQYF.

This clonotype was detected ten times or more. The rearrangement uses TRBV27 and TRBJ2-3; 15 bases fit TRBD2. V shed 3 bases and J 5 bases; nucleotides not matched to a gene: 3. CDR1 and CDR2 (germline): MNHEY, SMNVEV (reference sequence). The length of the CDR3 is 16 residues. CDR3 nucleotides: TGTGCCAGCAGTTTCGGACTAGCGGGGGGGTTAGATACGCAGTATTTT. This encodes CASSFGLAGGLDTQYF.

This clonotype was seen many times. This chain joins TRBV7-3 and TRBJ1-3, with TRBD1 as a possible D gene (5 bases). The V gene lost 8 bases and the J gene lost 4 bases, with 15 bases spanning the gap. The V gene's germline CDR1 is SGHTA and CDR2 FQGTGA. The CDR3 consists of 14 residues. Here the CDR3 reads CASGVRTSGNTIYF. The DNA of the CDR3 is TGTGCCAGCGGAGTACGGACATCGGGAAACACCATATATTTT.

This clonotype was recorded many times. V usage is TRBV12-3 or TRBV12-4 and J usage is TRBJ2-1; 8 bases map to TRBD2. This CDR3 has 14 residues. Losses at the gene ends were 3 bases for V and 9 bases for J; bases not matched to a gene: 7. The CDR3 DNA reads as TGTGCCAGCAGTTTGAGCGGGGGAACGGGTGAGCAGTTCTTC. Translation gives CASSLSGGTGEQFF.

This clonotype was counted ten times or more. CDR3 amino acids: CSALSSKVNTGELFF. CDR3 sequence (DNA): TGCAGCGCCCTTTCCAGCAAGGTGAACACCGGGGAGCTGTTTTTT. This chain uses TRBV29-1 with TRBJ2-2; D remains ambiguous. This CDR3 has 15 residues. Trimming left V 7 bases short and J 1 base short, with 16 bases between. Germline CDR1 reads SQVTM; CDR2 reads ANQGSEA.

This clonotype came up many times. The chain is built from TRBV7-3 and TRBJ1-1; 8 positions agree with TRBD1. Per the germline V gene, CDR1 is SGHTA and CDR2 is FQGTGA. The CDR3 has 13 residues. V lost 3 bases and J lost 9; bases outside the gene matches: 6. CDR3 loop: CASSLNSRGQAFF. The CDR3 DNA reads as TGTGCCAGCAGCTTGAACAGCAGGGGGCAAGCTTTCTTT. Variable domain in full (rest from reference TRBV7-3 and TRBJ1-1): GAGVSQTPSNKVTEKGKYVELRCDPISGHTALYWYRQSLGQGPEFLIYFQGTGAADDSGLPNDRFFAVRPEGSVSTLKIQRTERGDSAVYLCASSLNSRGQAFFGQGTRLTVV.

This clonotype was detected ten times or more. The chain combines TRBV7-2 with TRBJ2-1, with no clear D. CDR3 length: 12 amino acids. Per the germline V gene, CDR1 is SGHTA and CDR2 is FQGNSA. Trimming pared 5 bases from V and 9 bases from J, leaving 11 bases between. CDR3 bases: TGTGCCAGCAGCCGCCCCTTCGCTGAGCAGTTCTTC. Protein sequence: CASSRPFAEQFF.